This TCR beta chain originates from a study of radiation and T cells in renal cell carcinoma. Profiling relied on immunoSEQ multiplex PCR, and the TCRdb table lists in-frame clones only, not all of them. The data show some 100,000 clones, over 75% seen once. Trimming took 4 bases from V and 0 from J, leaving 14 bases between them. The CDR3 extends over 16 amino acids. CDR1 is SGDLS and CDR2 is YYNGEE in the germline V gene. About this clone itself: Antigen specificity is unknown.

Findings of the study overall: Without pretreatment biopsies, baseline tumor clonotype presence was undetermined.

The time point: baseline pretreatment blood. Treatment defined: 15 Gy SBRT to primary tumor, nephrectomy 4 weeks later. The sequencing used blood, collected from a patient whose treatment included radiotherapy and nephrectomy. The chain is built from TRBV9 and TRBJ2-4; D is unresolved. The receptor's source is a man aged 60-69 years with renal cell carcinoma. The DNA of the CDR3 is TGTGCCAGCAGCCCCCGAAGTAGCTTAGCCAAAAACATTCAGTACTTC. Protein: CASSPRSSLAKNIQYF.